The source of this TCR beta chain is a study of response to subunit inactivated influenza vaccine. As for this clonotype: Antigen specificity is unknown.

Study-wide findings and caveats: Each seasonal influenza vaccination, the authors suggested, recruits few new T cells.

The germline CDR1 and CDR2 sequences are SNHLY and FYNNEI. Trimming left V 5 bases short and J 9 bases short, with 17 bases between. The CDR3 covers 14 residues. Using its own MiXCR run on the RT-PCR reads, TCRdb lists one record per CDR3 protein. The sample has about 240,000 distinct CDR3 sequences, 9% to 15% seen once; the top ten hold 7.8%. The source is a man aged 50-59 years who received an inactivated influenza vaccine. V and J are TRBV2 and TRBJ1-3, with no clear D. The source material was non-naive T cells sorted from PBMCs, sampled 14 to 15 days before vaccination. CDR3 protein: CASSFVPRSATIYF. The CDR3 DNA follows: TGTGCCAGCAGTTTTGTGCCCAGGAGCGCCACCATATATTTT. The variable domain in full, completed from reference TRBV2 and TRBJ1-3, reads EPEVTQTPSHQVTQMGQEVILRCVPISNHLYFYWYRQILGQKVEFLVSFYNNEISEKSEIFDDQFSVERPDGSNFTLKIRSTKLEDSAMYFCASSFVPRSATIYFGEGSWLTVV.